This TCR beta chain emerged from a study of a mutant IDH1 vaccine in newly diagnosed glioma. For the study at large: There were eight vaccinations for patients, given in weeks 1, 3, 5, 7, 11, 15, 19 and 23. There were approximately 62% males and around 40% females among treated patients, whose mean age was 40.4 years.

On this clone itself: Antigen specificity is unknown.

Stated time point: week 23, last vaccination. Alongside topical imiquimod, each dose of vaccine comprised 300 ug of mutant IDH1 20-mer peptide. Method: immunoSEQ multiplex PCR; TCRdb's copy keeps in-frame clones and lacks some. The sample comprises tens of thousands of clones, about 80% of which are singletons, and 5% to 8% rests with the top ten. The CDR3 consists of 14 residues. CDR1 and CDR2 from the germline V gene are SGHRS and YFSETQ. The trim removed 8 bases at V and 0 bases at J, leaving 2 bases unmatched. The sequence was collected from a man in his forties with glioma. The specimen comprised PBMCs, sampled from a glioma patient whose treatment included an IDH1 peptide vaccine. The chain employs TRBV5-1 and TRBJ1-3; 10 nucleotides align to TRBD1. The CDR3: CARRTGGSGNTIYF. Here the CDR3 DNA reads TGCGCCAGACGGACAGGGGGCTCTGGAAACACCATATATTTT.